This T cell receptor beta chain was sequenced for a study of T cell repertoires in cytomegalovirus infection. Looking at the study overall: Peptides in the study included HLA-C-restricted and HLA-B-restricted CMV epitopes. Shared public TCR beta signatures pointed to both CMV infection and a matching HLA type.

A note on this clonotype: The antigen remains undetermined.

Germline V gives CDR1 DFQATT, CDR2 SNEGSKA (reference sequence). This CDR3 comprises 11 residues. Trimming left V 5 bases short and J 2 bases short, with 4 bases between. MiXCR, run by TCRdb on the reads, gives a single entry per CDR3 protein. There are hundreds of thousands of distinct CDR3 sequences in the sample; 30% to 40% occur only once, and around a sixth lies in the top ten. This rearrangement joins TRBV20-1 to TRBJ2-1; no firm D call. The receptor was isolated from a human donor in good health (CMV status not recorded). Some clones in this sample may be carry-over from other donors' samples. The sequencing used cultured PBMCs, collected from culture after CMV antigen stimulation. For the CDR3, the DNA is TGCAGTGCTCTTACCTACAATGAGCAGTTCTTC. Protein: CSALTYNEQFF.